A selection of T cell receptor beta chains follows, all from one sample in a study of blood T cell repertoires in COVID-19. Libraries were prepared by immunoSEQ multiplex PCR; TCRdb keeps only in-frame clonotypes and omits some of them. The sample shows more than 95,000 clones, roughly 82% of them seen only once. The sequenced sample consisted of peripheral blood. These receptors came from a man aged 60 to 69 with acute or convalescent COVID-19. CDR3s include the opening cysteine and the closing phenylalanine or tryptophan. The order of the fields is CDR3 DNA, CDR3 protein, D gene, clone size, V gene, J gene. D genes are given only for firm matches. The size entry is marked missing in some rows and otherwise reads once, few, many or a size class.

TGTGCCAGCAGTCCACAGACCAATCAGCCCCAGCATTTT	CASSPQTNQPQHF	NA	NA	TRBV28	TRBJ1-5
TGTGCCAGCAGCTTAAGGACTAGCGGGAGTAAGGATACGCAGTATTTT	CASSLRTSGSKDTQYF	TRBD2	NA	TRBV7-8	TRBJ2-3
TGTGCCTGGAGCTTGGACAGGGGCTACGAGCAGTACTTC	CAWSLDRGYEQYF	TRBD1	NA	TRBV30	TRBJ2-7
TGCGCCAGCAGCGGTGGGAGTCAAGAGACCCAGTACTTC	CASSGGSQETQYF	NA	NA	TRBV5-1	TRBJ2-5
TGCGCCAGCAGCACCGGACAGGGCTCTGGAAACACCATATATTTT	CASSTGQGSGNTIYF	TRBD1	NA	TRBV5-1	TRBJ1-3
TGTGCCAGCAGCCGACTCACGCGGGGGGTTTACAATGAGCAGTTCTTC	CASSRLTRGVYNEQFF	TRBD2	NA	TRBV14	TRBJ2-1
TGCAGCGTTCCGAGGGGGACAGTAATGAACACTGAAGCTTTCTTT	CSVPRGTVMNTEAFF	TRBD1	NA	TRBV29-1	TRBJ1-1
TGTGCTAGTGGGCCATGGACTTTGGACAGGGGGCAAAAAGGCTACACCTTC	CASGPWTLDRGQKGYTF	TRBD1	once	TRBV12-5	TRBJ1-2
TGTGCCACCAGTGATTCCGGGACAGGCCGAGGCTACGAGCAGTACTTC	CATSDSGTGRGYEQYF	TRBD1	NA	TRBV24-1	TRBJ2-7
TGTGCCAGCAGCAAAACAGGGGCTGGGGCCAACGTCCTGACTTTC	CASSKTGAGANVLTF	TRBD1	many	TRBV9	TRBJ2-6
TGTGCCAGCAGCCCACGGGAGGGGCTTAGGGAGCAGTACTTC	CASSPREGLREQYF	TRBD2	NA	TRBV11-1	TRBJ2-7
TGTGCCAGCAGTTACTCGGGGGACAGGGCGACTCAGCCCCAGCATTTT	CASSYSGDRATQPQHF	TRBD1	NA	TRBV6-6	TRBJ1-5
TGTGCCAGCAGCGTAGCACCCGCAGGTAGCGGGGCGAATTCACCCCTCCACTTT	CASSVAPAGSGANSPLHF	NA	NA	TRBV9	TRBJ1-6
TGCAGTGCTAGTCAGGGGGCCAGGAGTGAAAAACTGTTTTTT	CSASQGARSEKLFF	TRBD1	few	TRBV20-1	TRBJ1-4
TGTGCCAGCAGCTCCCGGGACAGGATCCCGCAAGCTTTCTTT	CASSSRDRIPQAFF	TRBD1	NA	TRBV5-5	TRBJ1-1
TGTGCCAGCAGCTTGACGATCCGGACAGGTATGAACACTGAAGCTTTCTTT	CASSLTIRTGMNTEAFF	TRBD1	NA	TRBV5-6	TRBJ1-1
TGTGCCAGCAGTTCTTTAGAAAAACTGTTTTTT	CASSSLEKLFF	NA	once	TRBV12-3/TRBV12-4	TRBJ1-4
TGTGCCAGCAGTTACTCGGACTCATGGAACACTGAAGCTTTCTTT	CASSYSDSWNTEAFF	NA	NA	TRBV6-5	TRBJ1-1
TGTGCCAGCAGCTTGGCAGGGGTGTGGAACACTGAAGCTTTCTTT	CASSLAGVWNTEAFF	NA	NA	TRBV11-3	TRBJ1-1
TGTGCCAGCGGTGAGGGGGGGGATGAGCAGTTCTTC	CASGEGGDEQFF	NA	NA	TRBV21-1	TRBJ2-1
TGTGCCAGCAGCCAGGCGGGGACTGAAGCTTTCTTT	CASSQAGTEAFF	NA	once	TRBV7-2	TRBJ1-1
TGTGCCAGCAGCTCATACAGGGGTCGGAACTCCTACAATGAGCAGTTCTTC	CASSSYRGRNSYNEQFF	TRBD1	NA	TRBV5-4	TRBJ2-1
TGTGCCAGCAGCCAATCAGCGGGATATTACAATGAGCAGTTCTTC	CASSQSAGYYNEQFF	TRBD2	NA	TRBV3-1/TRBV3-2	TRBJ2-1
TGTGCCAGCAGGGAGGCCGCTGAAGCTTTCTTT	CASREAAEAFF	NA	NA	TRBV2	TRBJ1-1
TGTGCCAGCAGCTTTGCCTCAGGGAACACTGAAGCTTTCTTT	CASSFASGNTEAFF	NA	NA	TRBV11-2	TRBJ1-1
TGTGCCAGCAGTTTTGAGGAGACCCAGTACTTC	CASSFEETQYF	NA	few	TRBV28	TRBJ2-5
TGTGCCAGCAGCTTACACGGGACAGGGAGGTGGGGCGGGGAGCTGTTTTTT	CASSLHGTGRWGGELFF	TRBD1	NA	TRBV7-2	TRBJ2-2
TGTGCCAGTAGTCGAGGACTAGCGGGAGGAACAGATACGCAGTATTTT	CASSRGLAGGTDTQYF	TRBD2	NA	TRBV19	TRBJ2-3
TGTGCCAGCAGTCCCCTCAAGGCTAGCGGGAGGGCCCGTAGAGATACGCAGTATTTT	CASSPLKASGRARRDTQYF	TRBD2	once	TRBV27	TRBJ2-3